This entry lists 10 T cell receptor beta chains sequenced from one sample in a study of T cell repertoires in ileal Crohn's disease. Assay: immunoSEQ multiplex PCR; the TCRdb copy retains only in-frame clones and omits some. The table lists 3,000 to 4,000 clones, roughly 80% of them singletons. Time point described: neoterminal ileum biopsy at postoperative endoscopy, about 6 months after surgery. The sample taken for sequencing was ileal tissue. These receptors all come from an adult with Crohn's disease.

This chain connects TRBV6-1 to TRBJ1-2; 9 bases map to TRBD1. Losses at the gene ends were 5 bases for V and 8 bases for J; bases not matched to a gene: 9. The CDR3 length is 14 residues. CDR1 is MNHNS and CDR2 is SASEGT in the germline V gene. The CDR3 sequence: CASSSRDRALGYTF. The CDR3 nucleotides are TGTGCCAGCAGTTCACGGGACAGGGCGTTGGGCTACACCTTC.

This clone is classed as large. The CDR3 loop reads CASSQVTKIYF. CDR3 DNA sequence: TGTGCCAGCAGCCAAGTGACTAAGATTTACTTC. This sequence joins TRBV14 and TRBJ2-5, with D perhaps TRBD2 (5 bases). The CDR3 runs to 11 residues. The V gene's germline CDR1 is SGHDN and CDR2 FVKESK. Trimming took off 1 base at V and 14 bases at J, with 11 bases between the two ends.

This CDR3 is CSVGFTGSANTEAFF. DNA for the CDR3: TGCAGCGTTGGTTTCACAGGCAGCGCGAACACTGAAGCTTTCTTT. The genes are TRBV29-1 and TRBJ1-1, with a possible D match to TRBD1 (5 bases). This CDR3 is built from 15 residues. CDR1 SQVTM and CDR2 ANQGSEA come from the germline V gene. The V gene lost 4 bases and the J gene lost 1 base, with 16 bases spanning the gap. Full variable domain (missing parts from reference TRBV29-1 and TRBJ1-1): SAVISQKPSRDICQRGTSLTIQCQVDSQVTMMFWYRQQPGQSLTLIATANQGSEATYESGFVIDKFPISRPNLTFSTLTVSNMSPEDSSIYLCSVGFTGSANTEAFFGQGTRLTVV.

In regard to this clone: In the same sample, other DNA sequences code for this CDR3. The CDR3 nucleotides read TGCGCCAGCAGCTCGACAGGTGTTGGAAACACCATATATTTT. Amino acid sequence: CASSSTGVGNTIYF. The chain links TRBV5-1 to TRBJ1-3; tentatively, D is TRBD1 (6 bases). This CDR3 comprises 14 residues. The V gene lost 3 bases and the J gene lost 3 bases, with 10 bases spanning the gap. Germline V gene lookup returns CDR1 SGHRS and CDR2 YFSETQ.

This clone was seen just once. The chain combines TRBV6-7 with TRBJ1-1, with D uncertain. TRBV6-7 is an open reading frame whose function is uncertain. This CDR3 contains 15 residues. V shed 4 bases and J shed 3 bases, with 15 bases lying between them. CDR3 loop: CASSSGGENDTEAFF. The CDR3 DNA is TGTGCCAGCAGTTCAGGAGGTGAAAATGACACTGAAGCTTTCTTT.

This clone has more than one count but fewer than ten. This rearrangement joins TRBV18 to TRBJ1-3, with D possibly matching TRBD1 (5 bases). Trimming left V 3 bases short and J 2 bases short, with 17 bases between. Germline-derived CDR1 and CDR2 are KGHSH and LQKENI. This CDR3 comprises 17 residues. The CDR3 sequence is CASSPQQALAPGNTIYF. CDR3 nucleotides: TGTGCCAGCTCACCGCAACAGGCTCTCGCCCCTGGAAACACCATATATTTT.

The V call is TRBV7-9, the J call TRBJ2-7; 9 bases map to TRBD2. Germline V gene lookup returns CDR1 SEHNR and CDR2 FQNEAQ (reference sequence). The CDR3 is 15 residues long. Trimming took 1 base from V and 3 from J; bases not matched to a gene: 4. The CDR3 DNA sequence: TGTGCCAGCAGCTTAGAGGCTAGCGGGGTCTACGAGCAGTACTTC. This translates into CASSLEASGVYEQYF.

The chain links TRBV28 to TRBJ2-1; possible D gene TRBD2, 7 bases. Germline loops: CDR1 MDHEN, CDR2 SYDVKM. There are 18 residues in the CDR3. With 5 bases removed from V and 2 bases from J, the gap between germline ends came to 22 bases. The CDR3 sequence is CASSPRGGLAVTYNEQFF. CDR3 nucleotide sequence: TGTGCCAGCAGTCCCCGAGGGGGTCTAGCGGTAACCTACAATGAGCAGTTCTTC. Based on the CDR3 plus reference TRBV28 and TRBJ2-1, the full variable domain is DVKVTQSSRYLVKRTGEKVFLECVQDMDHENMFWYRQDPGLGLRLIYFSYDVKMKEKGDIPEGYSVSREKKERFSLILESASTNQTSMYLCASSPRGGLAVTYNEQFFGPGTRLTVL.

J is TRBJ2-7 and V is TRBV4-1, with D possibly TRBD1 on 5 matching bases. With 0 bases removed from V and 4 bases from J, the gap between germline ends came to 13 bases. Germline assignment: CDR1 MGHRA and CDR2 YSYEKL. This CDR3 has 15 residues. In DNA form, the CDR3 reads TGCGCCAGCAGCCAAGAAGCTCCAGGGCCATACGAGCAGTACTTC. This gives the protein CASSQEAPGPYEQYF.

The V and J genes are TRBV19 and TRBJ1-5, with D tentatively TRBD1 (6 bases). The CDR3 is 14 amino acids. Per the germline V gene, CDR1 is LNHDA and CDR2 is SQIVND (reference sequence). The germline V and J ends were trimmed by 6 bases and 5 bases, with 14 bases remaining between them. CDR3 bases: TGTGCCAGTAGCCCCGGGGGGGCCTATCAGCCCCAGCATTTT. Encoded protein: CASSPGGAYQPQHF.